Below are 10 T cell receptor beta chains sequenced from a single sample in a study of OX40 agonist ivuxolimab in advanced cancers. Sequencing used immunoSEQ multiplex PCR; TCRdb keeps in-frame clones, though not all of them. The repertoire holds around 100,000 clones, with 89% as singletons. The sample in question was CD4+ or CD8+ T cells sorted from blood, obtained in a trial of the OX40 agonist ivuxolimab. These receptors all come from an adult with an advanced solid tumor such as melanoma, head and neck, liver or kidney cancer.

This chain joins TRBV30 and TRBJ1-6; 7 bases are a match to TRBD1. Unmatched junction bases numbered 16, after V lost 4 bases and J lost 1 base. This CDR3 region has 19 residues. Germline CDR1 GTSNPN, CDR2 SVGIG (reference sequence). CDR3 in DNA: TGTGCCTGGACCACCCTCTCCTGGACAGGCCCGTCCTATAATTCACCCCTCCACTTT. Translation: CAWTTLSWTGPSYNSPLHF. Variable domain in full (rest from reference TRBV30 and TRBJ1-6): SQTIHQWPATLVQPVGSPLSLECTVEGTSNPNLYWYRQAAGRGLQLLFYSVGIGQISSEVPQNLSASRPQDRQFILSSKKLLLSDSGFYLCAWTTLSWTGPSYNSPLHFGNGTRLTVT.

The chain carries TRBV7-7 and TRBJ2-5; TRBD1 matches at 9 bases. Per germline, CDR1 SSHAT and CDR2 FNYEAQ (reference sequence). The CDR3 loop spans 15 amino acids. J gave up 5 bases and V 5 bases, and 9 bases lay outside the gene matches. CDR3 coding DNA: TGTGCCAGCAGCCCCGGGACAGGGTATCGGGAGACCCAGTACTTC. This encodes CASSPGTGYRETQYF. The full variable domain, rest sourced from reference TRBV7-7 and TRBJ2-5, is GAGVSQSPRYKVTKRGQDVTLRCDPISSHATLYWYQQALGQGPEFLTYFNYEAQPDKSGLPSDRFSAERPEGSISTLTIQRTEQRDSAMYRCASSPGTGYRETQYFGPGTRLLVL.

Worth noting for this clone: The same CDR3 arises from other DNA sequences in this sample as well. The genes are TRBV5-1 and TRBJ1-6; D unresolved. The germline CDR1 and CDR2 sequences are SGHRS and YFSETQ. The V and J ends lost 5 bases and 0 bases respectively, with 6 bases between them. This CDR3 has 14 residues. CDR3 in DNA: TGCGCCAGCAGAGAGAGCTCCTATAATTCACCCCTCCACTTT. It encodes CASRESSYNSPLHF. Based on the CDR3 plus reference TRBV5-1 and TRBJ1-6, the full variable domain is KAGVTQTPRYLIKTRGQQVTLSCSPISGHRSVSWYQQTPGQGLQFLFEYFSETQRNKGNFPGRFSGRQFSNSRSEMNVSTLELGDSALYLCASRESSYNSPLHFGNGTRLTVT.

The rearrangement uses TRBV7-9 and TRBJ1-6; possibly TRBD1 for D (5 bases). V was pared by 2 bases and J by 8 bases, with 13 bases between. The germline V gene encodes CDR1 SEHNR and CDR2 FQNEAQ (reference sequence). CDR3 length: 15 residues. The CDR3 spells CASSLSQGRDSPLHF. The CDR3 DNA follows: TGTGCCAGCAGCTTATCCCAGGGACGGGATTCACCCCTCCACTTT. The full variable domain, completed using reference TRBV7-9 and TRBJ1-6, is DTGVSQNPRHKITKRGQNVTFRCDPISEHNRLYWYRQTLGQGPEFLTYFQNEAQLEKSRLLSDRFSAERPKGSFSTLEIQRTEQGDSAMYLCASSLSQGRDSPLHFGNGTRLTVT.

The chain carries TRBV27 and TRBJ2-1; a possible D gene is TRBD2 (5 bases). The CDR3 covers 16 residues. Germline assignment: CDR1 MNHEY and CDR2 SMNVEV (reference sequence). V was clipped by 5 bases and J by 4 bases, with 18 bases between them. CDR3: CASSPLLGAGYNEQFF. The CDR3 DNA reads TGTGCCAGCAGTCCCCTACTAGGTGCGGGTTACAATGAGCAGTTCTTC.

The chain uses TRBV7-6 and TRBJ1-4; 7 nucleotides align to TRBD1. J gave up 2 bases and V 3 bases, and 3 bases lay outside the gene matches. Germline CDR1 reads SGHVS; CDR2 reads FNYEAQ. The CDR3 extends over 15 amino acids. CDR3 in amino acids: CASSFTGVTNEKLFF. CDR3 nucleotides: TGTGCCAGCAGCTTCACAGGGGTCACTAATGAAAAACTGTTTTTT. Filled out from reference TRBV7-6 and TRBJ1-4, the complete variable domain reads GAGVSQSPRYKVTKRGQDVALRCDPISGHVSLYWYRQALGQGPEFLTYFNYEAQQDKSGLPNDRFSAERPEGSISTLTIQRTEQRDSAMYRCASSFTGVTNEKLFFGSGTQLSVL.

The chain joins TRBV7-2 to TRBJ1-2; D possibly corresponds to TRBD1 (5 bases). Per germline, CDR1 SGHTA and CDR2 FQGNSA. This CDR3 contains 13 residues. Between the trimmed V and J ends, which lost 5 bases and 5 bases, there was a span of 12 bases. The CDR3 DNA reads TGTGCCAGCAGCCAATCAGGGTTTTATGGCTACACCTTC. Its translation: CASSQSGFYGYTF.

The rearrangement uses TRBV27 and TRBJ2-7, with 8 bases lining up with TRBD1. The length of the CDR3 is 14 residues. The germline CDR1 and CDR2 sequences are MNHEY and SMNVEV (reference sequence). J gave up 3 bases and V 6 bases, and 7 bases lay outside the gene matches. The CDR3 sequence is CASSETGVSYEQYF. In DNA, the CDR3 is TGTGCCAGCAGCGAGACAGGGGTAAGCTACGAGCAGTACTTC.

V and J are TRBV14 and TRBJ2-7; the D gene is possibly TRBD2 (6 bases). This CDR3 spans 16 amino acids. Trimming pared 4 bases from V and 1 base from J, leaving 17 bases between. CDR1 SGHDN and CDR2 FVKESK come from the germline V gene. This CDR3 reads CASSRGGSALSYEQYF. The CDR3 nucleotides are TGTGCCAGCAGCCGGGGAGGCAGCGCACTTTCCTACGAGCAGTACTTC.

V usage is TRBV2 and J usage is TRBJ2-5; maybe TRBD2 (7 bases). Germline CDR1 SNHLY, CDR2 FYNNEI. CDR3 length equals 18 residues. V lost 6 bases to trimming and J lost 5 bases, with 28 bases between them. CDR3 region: CASRYRDYRTGSPETQYF. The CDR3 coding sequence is TGTGCCAGCAGGTACCGGGACTACCGAACAGGGAGCCCCGAGACCCAGTACTTC.